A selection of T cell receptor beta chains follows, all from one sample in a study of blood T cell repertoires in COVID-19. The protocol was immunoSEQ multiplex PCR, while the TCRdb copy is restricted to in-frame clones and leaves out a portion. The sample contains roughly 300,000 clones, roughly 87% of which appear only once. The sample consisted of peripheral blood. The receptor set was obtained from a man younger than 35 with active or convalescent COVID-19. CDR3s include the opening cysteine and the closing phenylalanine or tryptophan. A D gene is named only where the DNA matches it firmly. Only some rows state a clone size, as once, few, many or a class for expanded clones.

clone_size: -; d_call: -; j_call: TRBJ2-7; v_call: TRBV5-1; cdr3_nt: TGCGCCAGCAGCTTGACCCGCGGACACCACGAGCAGTACTTC; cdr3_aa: CASSLTRGHHEQYF
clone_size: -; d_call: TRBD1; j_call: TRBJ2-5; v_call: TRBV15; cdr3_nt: TGTGCCACCAGGGGGACGACAGGGTGGGAGACCCAGTACTTC; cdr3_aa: CATRGTTGWETQYF
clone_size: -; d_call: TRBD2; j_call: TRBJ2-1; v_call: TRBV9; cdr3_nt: TGTGCCAGCAGCATCGGGGGGACGGGGAACAATGAGCAGTTCTTC; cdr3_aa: CASSIGGTGNNEQFF
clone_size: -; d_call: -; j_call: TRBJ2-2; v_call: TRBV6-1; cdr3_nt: TGTGCCAGCAGTGAATCAGGAAACACCGGGGAGCTGTTTTTT; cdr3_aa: CASSESGNTGELFF
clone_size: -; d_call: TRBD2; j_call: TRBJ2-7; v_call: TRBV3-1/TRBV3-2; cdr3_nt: TGTGCCAGCAGCCGGACTAGCGGGGGGAACGAGCAGTACTTC; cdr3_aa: CASSRTSGGNEQYF
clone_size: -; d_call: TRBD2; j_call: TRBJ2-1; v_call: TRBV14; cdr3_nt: TGTGCCAGCAGCCAGAGGACTAGCGGGGGGATACATGAGCAGTTCTTC; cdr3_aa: CASSQRTSGGIHEQFF
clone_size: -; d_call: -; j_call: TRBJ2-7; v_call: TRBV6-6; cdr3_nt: TGTGCCAGCAGATCAGACAGCTACTACGAGCAGTACTTC; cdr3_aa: CASRSDSYYEQYF
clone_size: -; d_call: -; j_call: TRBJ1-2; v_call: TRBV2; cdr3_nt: TGTGCCAGCACCCCGGGACAACTTAACTATGGCTACACCTTC; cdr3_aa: CASTPGQLNYGYTF
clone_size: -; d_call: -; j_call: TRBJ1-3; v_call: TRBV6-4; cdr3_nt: TGTGCCAGCAGTGACCGGGCGGGTTCTGGAAACACCATATATTTT; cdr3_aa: CASSDRAGSGNTIYF
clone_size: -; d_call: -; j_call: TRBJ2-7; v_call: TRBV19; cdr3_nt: TGTGCCAGTAGTATCTATTCAGGGACCTACGAGCAGTACTTC; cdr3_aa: CASSIYSGTYEQYF
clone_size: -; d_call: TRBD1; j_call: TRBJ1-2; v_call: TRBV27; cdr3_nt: TGTGCCAGCAGTTTATCGACAGGGGCTGGCTACACCTTC; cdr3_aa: CASSLSTGAGYTF
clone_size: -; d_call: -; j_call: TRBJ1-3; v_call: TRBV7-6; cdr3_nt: TGTGCCAGCAGCTTAGAATCAGGATACTCTGGAAACACCATATATTTT; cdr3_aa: CASSLESGYSGNTIYF
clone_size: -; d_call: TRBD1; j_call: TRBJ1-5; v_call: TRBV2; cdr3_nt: TGTGCCAGCAGTGGCCCCGCGGGACAGGGGGCTAGGGGCAATCAGCCCCAGCATTTT; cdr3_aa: CASSGPAGQGARGNQPQHF
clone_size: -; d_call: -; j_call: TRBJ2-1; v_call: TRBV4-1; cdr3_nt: TGCGCCAGCAGCCAAGAAACAGGGTATGAGCAGTTCTTC; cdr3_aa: CASSQETGYEQFF
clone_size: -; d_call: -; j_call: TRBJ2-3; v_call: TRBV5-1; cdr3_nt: TGCGCCAGCAGCCAGATACAGGGCACAGATACGCAGTATTTT; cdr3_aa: CASSQIQGTDTQYF
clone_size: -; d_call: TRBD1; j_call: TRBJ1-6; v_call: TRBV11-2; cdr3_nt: TGTGCCAGCAGCACCCGACAGGGGTATAATTCACCCCTCCACTTT; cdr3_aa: CASSTRQGYNSPLHF
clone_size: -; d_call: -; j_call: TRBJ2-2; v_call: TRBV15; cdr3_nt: TGTGCCACCAGCAGGGGCGGGACAGTACTAAACACCGGGGAGCTGTTTTTT; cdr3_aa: CATSRGGTVLNTGELFF
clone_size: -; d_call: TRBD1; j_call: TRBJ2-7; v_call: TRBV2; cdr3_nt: TGTGCCAGCAGTGGTTCGGACAGGGGTTCCTACGAGCAGTACTTC; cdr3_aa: CASSGSDRGSYEQYF
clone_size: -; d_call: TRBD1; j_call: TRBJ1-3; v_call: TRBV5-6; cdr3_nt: TGTGCCAGCAGTTCAATACAGGGGATCTCTGGAAACACCATATATTTT; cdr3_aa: CASSSIQGISGNTIYF
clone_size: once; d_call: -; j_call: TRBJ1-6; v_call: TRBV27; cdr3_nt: TGTGCCAGCAGTCTACAGGGCTATAATTCACCCCTCCACTTT; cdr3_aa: CASSLQGYNSPLHF
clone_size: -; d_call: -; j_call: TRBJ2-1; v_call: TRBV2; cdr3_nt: TGTGCCAGCAGGCGGGATCCCTCTGGGGATGAGCAGTTCTTC; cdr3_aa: CASRRDPSGDEQFF
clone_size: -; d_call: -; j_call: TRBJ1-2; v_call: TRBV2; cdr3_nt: TGTGCCAGCAGTGAAGGTACAGGGACCTATTATGGCTACACCTTC; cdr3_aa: CASSEGTGTYYGYTF
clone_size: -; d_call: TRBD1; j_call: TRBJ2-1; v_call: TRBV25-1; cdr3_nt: TGTGCCAGCAGTGACGGACCCACGGACAGGGGGCGGGGAGAGCAGTTCTTC; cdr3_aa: CASSDGPTDRGRGEQFF
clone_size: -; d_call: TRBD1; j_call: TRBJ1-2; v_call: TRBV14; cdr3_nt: TGTGCCAGCAGGAGGACAGGGGTATATGGCTACACCTTC; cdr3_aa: CASRRTGVYGYTF
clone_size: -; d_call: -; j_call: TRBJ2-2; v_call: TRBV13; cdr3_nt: TGTGCCAGCAGCCTTCAATTGGAGGGGGCAATCAAAAGCGAACACCCCGGGGAGCTGTTTTTT; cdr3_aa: CASSLQLEGAIKSEHPGELFF
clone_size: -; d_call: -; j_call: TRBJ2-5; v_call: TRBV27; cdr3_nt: TGTGCCAGCAGTTTTGCGGGCCAGGACCAAGAGACCCAGTACTTC; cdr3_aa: CASSFAGQDQETQYF
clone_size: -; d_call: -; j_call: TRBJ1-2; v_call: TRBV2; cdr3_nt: TGTGCCAGCAGTGAAACAGTCCCTGATGGCTACACCTTC; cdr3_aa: CASSETVPDGYTF
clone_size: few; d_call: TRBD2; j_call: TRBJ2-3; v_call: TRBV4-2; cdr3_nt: TGTGCCAGCAGCCCGTCCGGGGGGGCGTCAGATACGCAGTATTTT; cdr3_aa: CASSPSGGASDTQYF
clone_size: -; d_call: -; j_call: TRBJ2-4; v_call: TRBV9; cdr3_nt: TGTGCCAGCAGCGTAGGGCAGGGGAGTTTCGGCATTCAGTACTTC; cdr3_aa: CASSVGQGSFGIQYF
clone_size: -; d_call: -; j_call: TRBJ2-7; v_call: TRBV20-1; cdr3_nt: TGCAGTGCCCTCCTTAGTTACGAGCAGTACTTC; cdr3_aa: CSALLSYEQYF
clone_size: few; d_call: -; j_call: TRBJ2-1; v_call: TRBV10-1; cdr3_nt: TGCGCCAGCAGTGAGCCCGAGGGCAATGAGCAGTTCTTC; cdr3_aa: CASSEPEGNEQFF
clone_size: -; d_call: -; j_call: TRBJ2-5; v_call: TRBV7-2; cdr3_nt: TGTGCCAGCAGCTTCGGAGGTGGAGAGACCCAGTACTTC; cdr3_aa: CASSFGGGETQYF
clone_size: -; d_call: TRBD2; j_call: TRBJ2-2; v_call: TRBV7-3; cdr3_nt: TGTGCCAGCTCTAGCGGGGGCCCCGGGGAGCTGTTTTTT; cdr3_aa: CASSSGGPGELFF
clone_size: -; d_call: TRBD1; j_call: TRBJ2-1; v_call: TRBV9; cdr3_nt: TGTGCCAGCAGCGTAGGACAGGGTAAGAAGAATGAGCAGTTCTTC; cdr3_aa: CASSVGQGKKNEQFF
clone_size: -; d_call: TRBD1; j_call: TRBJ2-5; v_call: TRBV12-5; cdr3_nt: TGTGCTAGTGGTCCAGGATCGGGACAGCGCGGGACCCAGTACTTC; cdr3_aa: CASGPGSGQRGTQYF
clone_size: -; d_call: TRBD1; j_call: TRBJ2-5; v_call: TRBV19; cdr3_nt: TGTGCCACCCGACAGGGGTGGATTCTAGGGCAAGAGACCCAGTACTTC; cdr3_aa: CATRQGWILGQETQYF